Below are 20 T cell receptor beta chains sequenced from a single sample in a study of human T cells and chemical hapten exposure. Time point: patch test 1, 2 weeks after DPC sensitization. Treatment meaning: therapeutic diphenylcyclopropenone sensitization with weekly scalp DPC. In TCRdb, the RACE reads were re-called with MiXCR into one record per CDR3 protein. The profile covers roughly 380,000 distinct CDR3 sequences, with 4.8% appearing a single time and approximately 2.5% taken by the ten largest. The sample consisted of whole blood, taken in connection with sensitization to the hapten diphenylcyclopropenone (DPC). All receptors derive from a woman between 50 and 59 years old with alopecia areata. Some clones in this sample may be carry-over from other donors' samples.

There are a few counts of this clonotype. The chain is built from TRBV4-2 and TRBJ2-3, with 11 bases identical to TRBD2. J lost 6 bases, V lost 0 bases, and 17 bases had no gene match. Looked up from germline, CDR1 is LGHNA and CDR2 is YNFKEQ. This CDR3 is built from 20 residues. The CDR3 DNA follows: TGTGCCAGCAGCCAAGATTTGTCTAGCGGGGGGCTCAGGGGAGATGATACGCAGTATTTT. Translating gives CASSQDLSSGGLRGDDTQYF.

This clonotype was counted between two and nine times. This chain uses TRBV28 with TRBJ2-7; the match to TRBD2 covers 8 bases. The germline gives CDR1 MDHEN, CDR2 SYDVKM. Losses at the gene ends were 6 bases for V and 3 bases for J; bases not matched to a gene: 7. CDR3 length: 14 residues. The CDR3, as DNA: TGTGCCAGCAGACGCAGGACTAGCAACTACGAGCAGTACTTC. The encoded protein is CASRRRTSNYEQYF.

This clonotype was recorded at least ten times. V gene TRBV19 combines with J gene TRBJ2-7; 10 nucleotides agree with TRBD2. This CDR3 is built from 14 residues. The germline V gene has CDR1 LNHDA and CDR2 SQIVND (reference sequence). Trimming removed 4 bases from V and 3 bases from J; junction bases left unmatched: 3. CDR3 sequence (DNA): TGTGCCAGTAGTAGTAGCGGGGGGTACTACGAGCAGTACTTC. It encodes CASSSSGGYYEQYF.

The chain uses TRBV4-1 and TRBJ2-1; the D gene could be TRBD1 or TRBD2 (5 bases each). This CDR3 is 15 amino acids long. V was trimmed by 4 bases and J by 9 bases, leaving 19 bases between them. Germline V gene data show CDR1 as MGHRA and CDR2 as YSYEKL. Written as DNA, the CDR3 is TGCGCCAGCAGCCGCAAAGCTAACGGGGACCCTGAGCAGTTCTTC. This encodes CASSRKANGDPEQFF.

J is TRBJ2-7 and V is TRBV14; D gene ambiguous. Germline V gene lookup returns CDR1 SGHDN and CDR2 FVKESK. V lost 2 bases to trimming and J lost 6 bases, with 11 bases between them. CDR3 length equals 13 residues. The DNA for the CDR3 is TGTGCCAGCAGCCAAAGTCCCGACCTCGAGCAGTACTTC. Translation: CASSQSPDLEQYF.

CDR3 sequence (DNA): TGTGCCAGCAGTGAATGGGAGGGTCCCGAAGCTTTCTTT. Its translation: CASSEWEGPEAFF. The rearrangement links TRBV6-1 to TRBJ1-1; D gene unclear. The V gene's germline CDR1 is MNHNS and CDR2 SASEGT. Trimming pared 2 bases from V and 8 bases from J, leaving 12 bases between. The CDR3 runs to 13 residues.

This clonotype was detected ten times or more. The DNA of the CDR3 is TGCAGTGCTAGAGATGGACAGGCTTACTATAATTCACCCCTCCACTTT. It is translated as CSARDGQAYYNSPLHF. The chain recombines TRBV20-1 with TRBJ1-6; the match to TRBD1 covers 7 bases. The J segment lost 3 bases and the V segment lost 0 bases, leaving 5 bases of the junction unmatched. Germline values: CDR1 DFQATT, CDR2 SNEGSKA (reference sequence). This CDR3 is built from 16 residues.

This clonotype was observed many times. The V and J genes are TRBV9 and TRBJ2-2; TRBD1 or TRBD2 may be the D gene (6 bases each). Germline lookup yields CDR1 SGDLS and CDR2 YYNGEE. The CDR3 covers 15 residues. With 2 bases removed from V and 1 base from J, the gap between germline ends came to 9 bases. CDR3 sequence reads: CASSVGGRNTGELFF. The CDR3 DNA reads TGTGCCAGCAGCGTCGGGGGCAGGAACACCGGGGAGCTGTTTTTT.

The sample holds many counts of this clonotype. This chain connects TRBV5-6 to TRBJ2-7; D unclear. The CDR3 spans 13 residues. Germline V gives CDR1 SGHDT, CDR2 YYEEEE. V was trimmed by 4 bases and J by 6 bases, leaving 14 bases between them. CDR3 sequence (DNA): TGTGCCAGCAGCGGGCGTGGGGTGAGCGAGCAGTACTTC. It yields the protein CASSGRGVSEQYF.

This clonotype was seen at least ten times. The V gene is TRBV3-1, the J gene TRBJ2-2; D may correspond to TRBD1 or TRBD2 (6 bases each). The V and J ends lost 3 bases and 2 bases respectively, with 16 bases between them. This CDR3 comprises 17 residues. Germline V lookup: CDR1 LGHDT, CDR2 YNNKEL (reference sequence). The CDR3 here is CASSQPYGGLNTGELFF. CDR3 bases: TGTGCCAGCAGCCAGCCATACGGGGGCCTAAACACCGGGGAGCTGTTTTTT.

This clonotype was counted at least ten times. V and J are TRBV12-3 or TRBV12-4 and TRBJ2-7; D could derive from TRBD1 or TRBD2 (5 bases each). Trimming left V 7 bases short and J 6 bases short, with 13 bases between. The CDR3 runs to 12 residues. CDR3 protein: CASKGPPGEQYF. The CDR3 DNA reads as TGTGCCAGCAAGGGACCTCCAGGCGAGCAGTACTTC.

The chain uses TRBV7-2 and TRBJ2-5, with 7 bases lining up with TRBD2. The CDR3 has 15 amino acids. V shed 0 bases and J 5 bases; nucleotides not matched to a gene: 6. Germline loops: CDR1 SGHTA, CDR2 FQGNSA. CDR3 in amino acids: CASSLAGGSLETQYF. CDR3 nucleotide sequence: TGTGCCAGCAGCTTAGCGGGGGGGTCGCTCGAGACCCAGTACTTC.

Notes on this clonotype: This may stem from a read error, because a much larger clone lies one nucleotide away. The V call is TRBV7-2, the J call TRBJ2-5; D unresolved. Between the trimmed V and J ends, which lost 5 bases and 7 bases, there was a span of 11 bases. Germline CDR1 and CDR2: SGHTA and FQGNSA. The CDR3 spans 12 residues. CDR3 region: CASSQGGGTQYF. In DNA form, the CDR3 reads TGTGCCAGCAGCCAAGGTGGCGGGACCCAGTACTTC.

A few counts support this clonotype. The chain is built from TRBV2 and TRBJ1-5; D not certain. The CDR3 length is 15 residues. The V end lost 5 bases, the J end lost 4 bases, and 15 bases lay between the germline ends. The germline V gene has CDR1 SNHLY and CDR2 FYNNEI. The CDR3 DNA is TGTGCCAGCAGTCCGGGCCCCGGAGGGAATCAGCCCCAGCATTTT. As protein: CASSPGPGGNQPQHF.

This clonotype was counted only a few times. The CDR3, as DNA: TGTGCCAGCAGCTTCTTGGCGGGGAGGACTGAAGCTTTCTTT. Its translation: CASSFLAGRTEAFF. The chain couples TRBV7-2 to TRBJ1-1; D gene ambiguous. CDR3 size: 14 residues. V lost 3 bases and J 5 bases, leaving 13 bases between the germline ends. In germline, CDR1 is SGHTA, CDR2 FQGNSA.

The sample holds many counts of this clonotype. The J gene is TRBJ2-3, the V gene TRBV7-2; 8 bases line up with TRBD2. V gave up 1 base and J gave up 2 bases; unmatched junction bases: 8. Germline assignment: CDR1 SGHTA and CDR2 FQGNSA. CDR3 length: 17 amino acids. CDR3 loop: CASSLGRGARLTDTQYF. CDR3 coding DNA: TGTGCCAGCAGCTTAGGGCGGGGGGCAAGACTCACAGATACGCAGTATTTT.

This clonotype was observed many times. V gene TRBV28 combines with J gene TRBJ1-1, with D possibly being TRBD1 (5 bases). Trimming pared 1 base from V and 2 bases from J, leaving 14 bases between. The CDR3 runs 16 residues. Germline values: CDR1 MDHEN, CDR2 SYDVKM. Here the CDR3 reads CASSLYRSGVNTEAFF. In DNA form, the CDR3 reads TGTGCCAGCAGTTTATATCGGTCGGGGGTTAACACTGAAGCTTTCTTT.

This clonotype was counted ten times or more. The chain joins TRBV29-1 to TRBJ2-1; TRBD1 might be the D (6 bases). This CDR3 has 16 amino acids. The V end was cut by 0 bases, the J end by 0 bases, with 12 bases between. In germline, CDR1 is SQVTM, CDR2 ANQGSEA. Written as DNA, the CDR3 is TGCAGCGTTGAAGAGCCCGACAGGAGCTCCTACAATGAGCAGTTCTTC. Amino acid sequence: CSVEEPDRSSYNEQFF.

The sample holds many counts of this clonotype. The chain carries TRBV11-3 and TRBJ2-1; D is perhaps TRBD1 (5 bases). V lost 5 bases and J lost 14, with 22 bases in between. Germline loops: CDR1 SGHNT, CDR2 YENEEA. This CDR3 region has 14 residues. The CDR3 loop is CASSPLINTIGEFF. The CDR3 bases are TGTGCCAGCAGCCCCCTGATCAATACAATAGGGGAGTTCTTC. The full variable domain, with the rest looked up from reference TRBV11-3 and TRBJ2-1, is EAGVVQSPRYKIIEKKQPVAFWCNPISGHNTLYWYLQNLGQGPELLIRYENEEAVDDSQLPKDRFSAERLKGVDSTLKIQPAELGDSAVYLCASSPLINTIGEFFGPGTRLTVL.

The chain recombines TRBV6-1 with TRBJ1-6; D call uncertain. Germline V CDR1 and CDR2: MNHNS, SASEGT. Trimming cost V 4 bases and J 10 bases, with 11 bases left between them. The CDR3 contains 13 residues. CDR3 in DNA: TGTGCCAGCAGTGGCGGGGTTGGCTCACCCCTCCACTTT. As protein: CASSGGVGSPLHF.